One and the same sample provided the 18 T cell receptor beta chains below, sequenced in a study of identical twins. TCRdb ran MiXCR on the 5' RACE reads and lists one entry per CDR3 protein. The sample consists of under 1 million distinct CDR3 sequences, 9% to 15% of them appearing once. The data were also submitted as part of a second study, on yellow fever vaccine responses in identical twins.

The sequencing sample was made of PBMCs. These TCRs come from a woman between 18 and 29 years old in good health.

The genes are TRBV5-6 and TRBJ1-2; D remains unclear. The germline V gene encodes CDR1 SGHDT and CDR2 YYEEEE. V shed 0 bases and J shed 2 bases, with 11 bases lying between them. CDR3 size: 15 residues. DNA of the CDR3: TGTGCCAGCAGCTTGGCCGGCAGACCGAACTATGGCTACACCTTC. It is translated as CASSLAGRPNYGYTF.

This chain uses TRBV20-1 with TRBJ2-6; the D gene is possibly TRBD1 (5 bases). The CDR3 has 15 residues. In germline, CDR1 is DFQATT, CDR2 SNEGSKA (reference sequence). Trimming shortened V by 4 bases and J by 0 bases, and 10 bases separated the two germline ends. DNA for the CDR3: TGCAGTGCTACCCCAGGGAACTCTGGGGCCAACGTCCTGACTTTC. It codes for CSATPGNSGANVLTF.

In its sample, this clonotype was seen many times. The rearrangement joins TRBV3-1 to TRBJ2-3, with D uncertain. V lost 1 base and J lost 0, with 8 bases in between. The V gene's germline CDR1 is LGHDT and CDR2 YNNKEL (reference sequence). The CDR3 contains 15 residues. CDR3 sequence: CASSQGVGSTDTQYF. CDR3 sequence (DNA): TGTGCCAGCAGCCAAGGCGTGGGGAGCACAGATACGCAGTATTTT.

This chain joins TRBV15 and TRBJ2-3, with D maybe TRBD1 (5 bases). There are 16 residues in the CDR3. The V end was cut by 2 bases, the J end by 2 bases, with 14 bases between. CDR1 is LNHNV and CDR2 is YYDKDF in the germline V gene (reference sequence). The CDR3: CATSRIQGGPTDTQYF. The CDR3 DNA is TGTGCCACCAGCAGAATTCAGGGTGGACCCACAGATACGCAGTATTTT.

This clonotype showed up just a few times. The chain links TRBV19 to TRBJ1-5; no clear D gene. The germline V and J ends were trimmed by 0 bases and 2 bases, with 17 bases remaining between them. Germline CDR1 is LNHDA and CDR2 is SQIVND (reference sequence). This CDR3 has 18 residues. The CDR3 spells CASSIDLLVRLGNQPQHF. CDR3 sequence (DNA): TGTGCCAGTAGTATAGATCTATTAGTCCGACTCGGCAATCAGCCCCAGCATTTT.

This clonotype has a handful of counts. The CDR3 sequence is CAISLSSGAQETQYF. The CDR3 coding sequence is TGTGCCATCAGCTTATCTAGCGGGGCTCAAGAGACCCAGTACTTC. The chain employs TRBV10-3 and TRBJ2-5; TRBD2 matches at 9 bases. The CDR3 is made up of 15 amino acids. The germline CDR1 and CDR2 sequences are ENHRY and SYGVKD. V lost 6 bases, J lost 2 bases, and 7 bases stayed unmatched.

The chain recombines TRBV5-1 with TRBJ2-2; perhaps TRBD1 as D (5 bases). V lost 0 bases and J lost 3, with 9 bases in between. Per germline, CDR1 SGHRS and CDR2 YFSETQ. The CDR3 covers 15 residues. CDR3 nucleotides: TGCGCCAGCAGCTTGGAGGGGTACCACACCGGGGAGCTGTTTTTT. Its translation: CASSLEGYHTGELFF.

This clonotype was seen repeatedly, ten times or more. The rearrangement joins TRBV11-2 to TRBJ2-5; D is unresolved. The CDR3 contains 15 residues. CDR1 SGHAT and CDR2 FQNNGV come from the germline V gene. V was clipped by 5 bases and J by 3 bases, with 16 bases between them. CDR3 residues: CASSPVVGRKETQYF. Written as DNA, the CDR3 is TGTGCCAGCAGCCCCGTCGTAGGTCGAAAAGAGACCCAGTACTTC. Full variable domain (outside the CDR3, taken from reference TRBV11-2 and TRBJ2-5): EAGVAQSPRYKIIEKRQSVAFWCNPISGHATLYWYQQILGQGPKLLIQFQNNGVVDDSQLPKDRFSAERLKGVDSTLKIQPAKLEDSAVYLCASSPVVGRKETQYFGPGTRLLVL.

This clonotype occurred many times. The V gene is TRBV10-3, the J gene TRBJ1-1; D is possibly TRBD1 (6 bases). V was trimmed by 11 bases and J by 4 bases, leaving 17 bases between them. The CDR3 consists of 13 residues. The germline CDR1 and CDR2 sequences are ENHRY and SYGVKD. The CDR3 loop reads CAAEHKGGTEAFF. The CDR3 nucleotides are TGTGCCGCCGAACATAAGGGGGGCACTGAAGCTTTCTTT.

This clonotype has only a few counts. The chain carries TRBV7-9 and TRBJ2-7, with 8 bases lining up with TRBD1. The CDR3 runs 17 residues. V shed 5 bases and J 0 bases; nucleotides not matched to a gene: 12. Germline CDR1 and CDR2: SEHNR and FQNEAQ (reference sequence). The CDR3 nucleotides read TGTGCCAGCAGCCCAACCCCCGGACAGGGCCTCTCCTACGAGCAGTACTTC. Residues: CASSPTPGQGLSYEQYF.

This clonotype was observed many times. The J gene is TRBJ2-2, the V gene TRBV10-3; 8 nucleotides align to TRBD2. The length of the CDR3 is 15 residues. J gave up 3 bases and V 7 bases, and 7 bases lay outside the gene matches. Germline V gene sequence: CDR1 ENHRY, CDR2 SYGVKD. The CDR3 bases are TGTGCCATCAATCGGGGGGGCCCCGACACCGGGGAGCTGTTTTTT. Translated: CAINRGGPDTGELFF.

The rearrangement joins TRBV11-1 to TRBJ2-3, with TRBD1 matching over 7 bases. J was trimmed by 3 bases and V by 4 bases; bases with no gene match: 16. Per germline, CDR1 SGHAT and CDR2 FQDESV (reference sequence). CDR3 length equals 18 residues. This CDR3 reads CASSSNKDRDLGTDTQYF. In DNA form, the CDR3 reads TGTGCCAGCAGCTCCAACAAAGACAGGGACCTTGGAACAGATACGCAGTATTTT.

This clonotype occurred many times. CDR3 nucleotides: TGCGCCAGCAGCTCGGCGACAGGCCGTGAGCAGTACTTC. Protein sequence: CASSSATGREQYF. The chain is built from TRBV5-1 and TRBJ2-7; tentatively, D is TRBD1 (6 bases). From germline, CDR1 is SGHRS and CDR2 YFSETQ. The CDR3 spans 13 residues. Trimming took 3 bases from V and 7 from J, leaving 14 bases between them.

The V call is TRBV5-1, the J call TRBJ2-1, with TRBD2 matching 10 bases. CDR3 size: 13 residues. The junction had 3 bases not matched to a gene; V was cut back by 3 bases and J by 9 bases. Germline loops: CDR1 SGHRS, CDR2 YFSETQ. This CDR3 reads CASSWTSGTEQFF. Written as DNA, the CDR3 is TGCGCCAGCAGCTGGACTAGCGGTACTGAGCAGTTCTTC.

This clonotype came up a few times. The V gene is TRBV5-1, the J gene TRBJ2-1; 9 nucleotides align to TRBD1. CDR1 is SGHRS and CDR2 is YFSETQ in the germline V gene. This CDR3 has 17 residues. J lost 0 bases, V lost 4 bases, and 8 bases had no gene match. CDR3 loop: CASSGDPTGGSYNEQFF. The CDR3, as DNA: TGCGCCAGCAGCGGGGACCCGACAGGGGGCTCCTACAATGAGCAGTTCTTC.

This clonotype appeared a few times. The rearrangement joins TRBV10-1 to TRBJ2-1; a possible D gene is TRBD2 (6 bases). Germline CDR1 is WNHNN and CDR2 is SYGVQD (reference sequence). The CDR3 has 16 amino acids. The V gene lost 2 bases and the J gene lost 10 bases, with 21 bases spanning the gap. The CDR3 nucleotides read TGCGCCAGCAGTGAGGCCCCTGGGCGGGAAGGTGACGAGCAGTTCTTC. It is translated as CASSEAPGREGDEQFF.

The chain employs TRBV12-3 or TRBV12-4 and TRBJ2-5; 9 bases are shared with TRBD2. The V and J ends lost 4 bases and 0 bases, in that order; junction bases with no gene match: 3. This CDR3 has 15 amino acids. The CDR3 DNA reads TGTGCCAGCAGTTGGCGGGGGGGGAACCAAGAGACCCAGTACTTC. It yields the protein CASSWRGGNQETQYF.

The chain carries TRBV20-1 and TRBJ2-3; D uncertain. Germline V gene lookup returns CDR1 DFQATT and CDR2 SNEGSKA (reference sequence). V was cut by 2 bases and J by 1 base, with 7 bases left in between. The CDR3 is made up of 13 amino acids. CDR3 nucleotides: TGCAGTGCTAGACCCACAGGCACAGATACGCAGTATTTT. As protein: CSARPTGTDTQYF.